This T cell receptor (beta chain) was obtained from a study of shared clonotypes between healthy human individuals. Study-level information: The cohort comprised a couple of women and a few men. Their ages spanned 18 to 49 years.

It was some 84 million PBMCs that unsorted samples used for genomic DNA. Details on this clone: Its antigen is unknown.

Regarding the study as a whole: Donor clonotype sharing was expected to depend on sequencing depth.

A deep-level run was used for the assay. Assay used: immunoSEQ multiplex PCR; TCRdb lists only in-frame clones, some missing. The sample lists roughly 500,000 clones, 75% to 85% occurring once. The origin of this receptor is a woman between 40 and 50 years old in good health. Some clones in this sample may be carry-over from other donors' samples. Sequencing was done on a sample of PBMCs.

DNA for the CDR3: TGTGCCAGTCGGCCGGGGGTAGCAGATACGCAGTATTTT. It yields the protein CASRPGVADTQYF. V usage is TRBV6-6 and J usage is TRBJ2-3, with D possibly matching TRBD2 (6 bases). The CDR3 runs 13 residues. Germline CDR1 is MNHNY and CDR2 is SVGAGI (reference sequence). Trimming shortened V by 9 bases and J by 4 bases, and 14 bases separated the two germline ends.